This paragraph covers one T cell receptor (beta chain) sequence. Its antigen target is currently unknown. Nothing much larger sits one base from this clone, and base qualities are not available. CDR1 and CDR2 were assigned from the germline V gene as MGHDK and SYGVNS. The V end gives up 1 base and the J end 5 bases, leaving 4 bases in the junction not matched to a gene. The CDR3 sequence holds 15 residues, the cysteine and phenylalanine included. Kept here is only the CDR3 DNA, which spans 45 bases and is read in frame from base 1. In this study, focal radiation therapy paired with CTLA-4 blockade (ipilimumab) was tested in patients who had chemo-refractory metastatic non-small-cell lung cancer. The sample is drawn from a study of radiotherapy plus CTLA-4 blockade in lung cancer (dated by TCRdb to 2017 to 2018). Concerning the study at large: Among enrolled patients, roughly 17% had an objective response and roughly 33% reached disease control. Results the study describes overall, beyond this receptor: The strongest predictors of response were reported to be early dynamic shifts in blood T cell clones along with a rise in serum interferon-beta following radiation. After treatment with radiotherapy and ipilimumab, TCR clones that came from tumors expanded in the peripheral blood.

Receptor amplification or capture employed the immunoSEQ multiplex PCR assay. Entries here come from immuneACCESS through TCRdb and include only in-frame sequences with V and J called. Some clones fail to appear in such tables; in the studies checked, an unresolved V gene covers under half of the shortfall, and the cause of the remainder is unknown. This sample is represented by 30,000 to 35,000 clones; roughly 71% of them were singletons. Around 4% of the sample goes to the ten largest clones. The sequences come from peripheral blood, collected from a patient treated with radiotherapy plus ipilimumab. The sequence is built from TRBV25-1 and TRBJ2-2, with 7 bases matching TRBD2. The sequence was obtained from a human donor with non-small cell lung cancer who had stable disease on radiotherapy plus ipilimumab. The CDR3 reads as follows: CASSESNGRTGELFF. The bases are TGTGCCAGCAGTGAATCTAACGGGAGGACCGGGGAGCTGTTTTTT. With the rest looked up from the reference TRBV25-1 and TRBJ2-2 genes rather than sequenced, the full variable domain is EADIYQTPRYLVIGTGKKITLECSQTMGHDKMYWYQQDPGMELHLIHYSYGVNSTEKGDLSSESTVSRIRTEHFPLTLESARPSHTSQYLCASSESNGRTGELFFGEGSRLTVL.